A selection of T cell receptor beta chains follows, all from one sample in a study of blood T cells in healthy people across ages. TCRdb independently ran MiXCR on the 5' RACE reads; one entry per CDR3 protein. This table has about 700,000 distinct CDR3 sequences, around 32% appearing once. The sequencing sample was made of blood. The receptors shown here come from a woman aged 80 or over in good health. Each CDR3 is given with its conserved first and last residue. A D gene is named only where the DNA matches it firmly. Clone size is shown for a subset of rows, as once, few, many or a class of expanded clone.

clone size: .
J gene: TRBJ2-7
D gene: TRBD2
V gene: TRBV20-1
CDR3 protein: CSARDDSGVYEQYF
CDR3 DNA: TGCAGTGCTAGAGACGATAGCGGGGTTTACGAGCAGTACTTC

clone size: .
J gene: TRBJ2-1
D gene: .
V gene: TRBV5-1
CDR3 protein: CASSSTDSSYNEQFF
CDR3 DNA: TGCGCCAGCAGTTCGACGGATAGCTCCTACAATGAGCAGTTCTTC

clone size: .
J gene: TRBJ2-1
D gene: TRBD1
V gene: TRBV6-1
CDR3 protein: CASRRGGQGRNEQFF
CDR3 DNA: TGTGCCAGCAGGAGGGGGGGACAGGGGAGGAATGAGCAGTTCTTC

clone size: .
J gene: TRBJ1-5
D gene: .
V gene: TRBV20-1
CDR3 protein: CSARDPYVRGPQHF
CDR3 DNA: TGCAGTGCTAGAGATCCCTATGTGAGAGGGCCCCAGCATTTT

clone size: many
J gene: TRBJ2-1
D gene: .
V gene: TRBV2
CDR3 protein: CASKVSSYNEQFF
CDR3 DNA: TGTGCCAGCAAGGTCAGCTCCTACAATGAGCAGTTCTTC

clone size: many
J gene: TRBJ2-3
D gene: TRBD2
V gene: TRBV7-2
CDR3 protein: CASSLGGKGTDTQYF
CDR3 DNA: TGTGCCAGCAGCTTGGGGGGGAAGGGCACAGATACGCAGTATTTT

clone size: few
J gene: TRBJ1-6
D gene: TRBD1
V gene: TRBV6-2/TRBV6-3
CDR3 protein: CASRTGGRYNSPLHF
CDR3 DNA: TGTGCCAGCAGGACAGGGGGCAGGTATAATTCACCCCTCCACTTT

clone size: .
J gene: TRBJ1-1
D gene: TRBD1
V gene: TRBV6-5
CDR3 protein: CASRRDRGATEAFF
CDR3 DNA: TGTGCCAGCAGGAGGGACAGGGGGGCCACTGAAGCTTTCTTT

clone size: .
J gene: TRBJ1-2
D gene: .
V gene: TRBV7-2
CDR3 protein: CASSSWGADYGYTF
CDR3 DNA: TGTGCCAGCAGCTCCTGGGGGGCCGACTATGGCTACACCTTC

clone size: .
J gene: TRBJ1-4
D gene: .
V gene: TRBV4-3
CDR3 protein: CASSPQWGGNEKLFF
CDR3 DNA: TGCGCCAGCAGTCCCCAGTGGGGCGGGAATGAAAAACTGTTTTTT

clone size: few
J gene: TRBJ1-5
D gene: .
V gene: TRBV7-8
CDR3 protein: CASSLALDRSSNQPQHF
CDR3 DNA: TGTGCCAGCAGCTTAGCGCTAGACAGGTCTAGCAATCAGCCCCAGCATTTT

clone size: many
J gene: TRBJ1-5
D gene: TRBD1
V gene: TRBV10-3
CDR3 protein: CAIGTGRDQPQHF
CDR3 DNA: TGTGCCATCGGGACAGGGAGGGATCAGCCCCAGCATTTT

clone size: once
J gene: TRBJ1-2
D gene: .
V gene: TRBV20-1
CDR3 protein: CSAPTPPLPGYGYTF
CDR3 DNA: TGCAGTGCTCCTACACCCCCTTTACCGGGTTATGGCTACACCTTC

clone size: many
J gene: TRBJ2-1
D gene: TRBD1
V gene: TRBV7-2
CDR3 protein: CASSPLGTGQYNEQFF
CDR3 DNA: TGTGCCAGCAGTCCTCTCGGGACAGGGCAGTACAATGAGCAGTTCTTC

clone size: many
J gene: TRBJ1-5
D gene: .
V gene: TRBV30
CDR3 protein: CAWSVQNSNQPQHF
CDR3 DNA: TGTGCCTGGAGTGTACAAAATAGCAATCAGCCCCAGCATTTT

clone size: many
J gene: TRBJ1-2
D gene: .
V gene: TRBV20-1
CDR3 protein: CSAREDSYGYTF
CDR3 DNA: TGCAGTGCTAGAGAAGACAGTTATGGCTACACCTTC

clone size: many
J gene: TRBJ2-7
D gene: .
V gene: TRBV5-1
CDR3 protein: CASRTETTYEQYF
CDR3 DNA: TGCGCCAGCAGGACAGAAACCACCTACGAGCAGTACTTC

clone size: few
J gene: TRBJ2-6
D gene: .
V gene: TRBV27
CDR3 protein: CASSLLGLRDSGANVLTF
CDR3 DNA: TGTGCCAGCAGTTTATTGGGGTTGAGGGACTCTGGGGCCAACGTCCTGACTTTC

clone size: few
J gene: TRBJ1-6
D gene: TRBD1
V gene: TRBV2
CDR3 protein: CATGDRGWHPPLHF
CDR3 DNA: TGTGCCACCGGGGACAGGGGTTGGCATCCACCCCTCCACTTT

clone size: .
J gene: TRBJ2-1
D gene: .
V gene: TRBV20-1
CDR3 protein: CSARDAQFLETQFF
CDR3 DNA: TGCAGTGCTAGAGATGCACAGTTCCTGGAGACCCAGTTCTTC

clone size: .
J gene: TRBJ2-7
D gene: .
V gene: TRBV20-1
CDR3 protein: CSATAGDAQYF
CDR3 DNA: TGCAGTGCTACCGCCGGGGACGCTCAGTACTTC

clone size: .
J gene: TRBJ1-1
D gene: .
V gene: TRBV4-3
CDR3 protein: CASSQDGRGPLPGNTEAFF
CDR3 DNA: TGCGCCAGCAGCCAAGATGGCAGGGGACCCCTCCCCGGTAACACTGAAGCTTTCTTT

clone size: .
J gene: TRBJ1-6
D gene: .
V gene: TRBV5-1
CDR3 protein: CASSWAGGYSPLHF
CDR3 DNA: TGCGCCAGCAGCTGGGCGGGCGGATATTCACCCCTCCACTTT

clone size: .
J gene: TRBJ2-5
D gene: .
V gene: TRBV7-2
CDR3 protein: CASSRLSLETQYF
CDR3 DNA: TGTGCCAGCAGTCGATTAAGCCTAGAGACCCAGTACTTC

clone size: few
J gene: TRBJ1-2
D gene: TRBD1
V gene: TRBV18
CDR3 protein: CASSLTGADYGYTF
CDR3 DNA: TGTGCCAGCTCACTGACAGGGGCCGACTATGGCTACACCTTC

clone size: many
J gene: TRBJ2-3
D gene: TRBD2
V gene: TRBV5-5
CDR3 protein: CASSQRSGGSGDTQYF
CDR3 DNA: TGTGCCAGCAGCCAGAGAAGCGGGGGGTCGGGGGATACGCAGTATTTT

clone size: many
J gene: TRBJ1-1
D gene: TRBD1
V gene: TRBV29-1
CDR3 protein: CSALGQGYTEAFF
CDR3 DNA: TGCAGCGCCTTGGGACAGGGTTACACTGAAGCTTTCTTT

clone size: .
J gene: TRBJ2-5
D gene: .
V gene: TRBV6-2/TRBV6-3
CDR3 protein: CASRTSTGRQETQYF
CDR3 DNA: TGTGCCAGCCGAACCTCAACGGGAAGACAAGAGACCCAGTACTTC

clone size: few
J gene: TRBJ1-1
D gene: .
V gene: TRBV12-3/TRBV12-4
CDR3 protein: CASSFSAGGTEAFF
CDR3 DNA: TGTGCCAGCAGTTTTTCGGCGGGTGGCACTGAAGCTTTCTTT

clone size: many
J gene: TRBJ2-1
D gene: TRBD1
V gene: TRBV20-1
CDR3 protein: CSGKQGASEQFF
CDR3 DNA: TGCAGTGGAAAACAGGGGGCAAGTGAGCAGTTCTTC

clone size: .
J gene: TRBJ2-3
D gene: TRBD1
V gene: TRBV6-6
CDR3 protein: CASRGTGGSDTQYF
CDR3 DNA: TGTGCCAGCAGGGGGACAGGGGGAAGTGATACGCAGTATTTT

clone size: many
J gene: TRBJ1-4
D gene: .
V gene: TRBV29-1
CDR3 protein: CSVGMAVNEKLFF
CDR3 DNA: TGCAGCGTTGGTATGGCAGTGAATGAAAAACTGTTTTTT

clone size: many
J gene: TRBJ2-5
D gene: TRBD2
V gene: TRBV7-3
CDR3 protein: CASSLGTSGSQETQYF
CDR3 DNA: TGTGCCAGCAGCTTAGGGACTAGCGGGTCCCAAGAGACCCAGTACTTC

clone size: many
J gene: TRBJ2-7
D gene: .
V gene: TRBV7-2
CDR3 protein: CASSLDTSEQYF
CDR3 DNA: TGTGCCAGCAGCTTAGACACCTCCGAGCAGTACTTC

clone size: .
J gene: TRBJ2-3
D gene: TRBD2
V gene: TRBV12-3/TRBV12-4
CDR3 protein: CASLNRAGGPTDTQYF
CDR3 DNA: TGTGCCAGCCTAAACCGAGCGGGGGGCCCCACAGATACGCAGTATTTT

clone size: many
J gene: TRBJ2-3
D gene: .
V gene: TRBV4-3
CDR3 protein: CASSQGSISTDTQYF
CDR3 DNA: TGCGCCAGCAGCCAAGGGTCGATTAGCACAGATACGCAGTATTTT

clone size: many
J gene: TRBJ2-5
D gene: TRBD1
V gene: TRBV12-3/TRBV12-4
CDR3 protein: CASSIYRDSQETQYF
CDR3 DNA: TGTGCCAGCAGTATCTACCGGGACAGCCAAGAGACCCAGTACTTC

clone size: medium-sized
J gene: TRBJ2-7
D gene: .
V gene: TRBV5-1
CDR3 protein: CASSLGYSYEQYF
CDR3 DNA: TGTGCCAGCAGCTTAGGATACTCCTACGAGCAGTACTTC

clone size: few
J gene: TRBJ2-7
D gene: TRBD1
V gene: TRBV7-6
CDR3 protein: CASSRGQPSYEQYF
CDR3 DNA: TGTGCCAGCAGCCGGGGACAGCCCTCCTACGAGCAGTACTTC

clone size: few
J gene: TRBJ2-5
D gene: .
V gene: TRBV3-1
CDR3 protein: CANSPRQETQYF
CDR3 DNA: TGTGCCAACAGCCCCCGACAAGAGACCCAGTACTTC

clone size: .
J gene: TRBJ2-7
D gene: .
V gene: TRBV7-2
CDR3 protein: CASSPSGATYEQYF
CDR3 DNA: TGTGCCAGCAGCCCCTCGGGGGCCACCTACGAGCAGTACTTC

clone size: .
J gene: TRBJ1-1
D gene: .
V gene: TRBV3-1
CDR3 protein: CASSLDRSTAAFF
CDR3 DNA: TGTGCCAGCAGTCTCGACAGGTCCACGGCAGCTTTCTTT

clone size: many
J gene: TRBJ1-1
D gene: .
V gene: TRBV10-3
CDR3 protein: CAISPDGAAANTEAFF
CDR3 DNA: TGTGCCATCAGCCCGGACGGGGCGGCCGCGAACACTGAAGCTTTCTTT

clone size: few
J gene: TRBJ1-1
D gene: TRBD1
V gene: TRBV20-1
CDR3 protein: CSANHQGVGEAFF
CDR3 DNA: TGCAGTGCTAACCATCAGGGGGTCGGTGAAGCTTTCTTT

clone size: .
J gene: TRBJ2-5
D gene: TRBD2
V gene: TRBV4-2
CDR3 protein: CASSHRSAGEVVETQYF
CDR3 DNA: TGTGCCAGCAGCCACAGGTCGGCGGGAGAGGTCGTAGAGACCCAGTACTTC

clone size: many
J gene: TRBJ2-1
D gene: TRBD1
V gene: TRBV7-9
CDR3 protein: CASRSTGGVYNEQFF
CDR3 DNA: TGTGCCAGCAGGTCGACAGGGGGCGTTTACAATGAGCAGTTCTTC

clone size: many
J gene: TRBJ2-4
D gene: TRBD2
V gene: TRBV20-1
CDR3 protein: CSAPTSDGPAGIQYF
CDR3 DNA: TGCAGTGCTCCAACTAGCGACGGACCAGCCGGCATTCAGTACTTC

clone size: few
J gene: TRBJ2-1
D gene: TRBD2
V gene: TRBV24-1
CDR3 protein: CATSGPTSSGGAYNEQFF
CDR3 DNA: TGTGCCACCAGTGGTCCGACCTCTAGTGGGGGGGCCTACAATGAGCAGTTCTTC

clone size: few
J gene: TRBJ1-1
D gene: .
V gene: TRBV7-9
CDR3 protein: CASSRDGRRNTEAFF
CDR3 DNA: TGTGCCAGCAGCCGCGACGGCCGGCGGAACACTGAAGCTTTCTTT

clone size: .
J gene: TRBJ2-5
D gene: .
V gene: TRBV28
CDR3 protein: CASSSVGLQETQYF
CDR3 DNA: TGTGCCAGCAGTTCCGTGGGGTTACAAGAGACCCAGTACTTC

clone size: many
J gene: TRBJ2-5
D gene: .
V gene: TRBV4-3
CDR3 protein: CASSQGGSRDETQYF
CDR3 DNA: TGCGCCAGCAGCCAAGGAGGATCCCGGGATGAGACCCAGTACTTC

clone size: few
J gene: TRBJ1-2
D gene: .
V gene: TRBV7-9
CDR3 protein: CASSLEAPSGGYTF
CDR3 DNA: TGTGCCAGCAGCTTAGAAGCCCCAAGCGGTGGCTACACCTTC

clone size: many
J gene: TRBJ2-1
D gene: .
V gene: TRBV5-1
CDR3 protein: CASSPGGTHDNEQFF
CDR3 DNA: TGCGCCAGCAGCCCAGGGGGGACTCACGACAATGAGCAGTTCTTC

clone size: many
J gene: TRBJ2-4
D gene: .
V gene: TRBV5-4
CDR3 protein: CATWAAAKNIQYF
CDR3 DNA: TGTGCAACCTGGGCGGCAGCCAAAAACATTCAGTACTTC

clone size: many
J gene: TRBJ2-1
D gene: TRBD2
V gene: TRBV12-3/TRBV12-4
CDR3 protein: CASSLGRGVVSEQFF
CDR3 DNA: TGTGCCAGCAGTTTGGGGCGGGGGGTGGTGAGTGAGCAGTTCTTC

clone size: many
J gene: TRBJ2-5
D gene: .
V gene: TRBV7-7
CDR3 protein: CASSLSPSRQETQYF
CDR3 DNA: TGTGCTAGCAGCTTAAGTCCCTCTCGGCAAGAGACCCAGTACTTC

clone size: .
J gene: TRBJ1-5
D gene: TRBD1
V gene: TRBV20-1
CDR3 protein: CSASGTGYNQPQHF
CDR3 DNA: TGCAGTGCCAGCGGGACAGGCTATAATCAGCCCCAGCATTTT

clone size: many
J gene: TRBJ2-5
D gene: .
V gene: TRBV28
CDR3 protein: CASSLTGRSQTQYF
CDR3 DNA: TGTGCCAGCAGTTTAACGGGACGGAGTCAGACCCAGTACTTC

clone size: many
J gene: TRBJ1-2
D gene: .
V gene: TRBV29-1
CDR3 protein: CSVENLGNYGYTF
CDR3 DNA: TGCAGCGTTGAAAATTTGGGTAACTATGGCTACACCTTC

clone size: many
J gene: TRBJ2-5
D gene: TRBD2
V gene: TRBV7-3
CDR3 protein: CASSLMAGGKETQYF
CDR3 DNA: TGTGCCAGCAGCTTAATGGCGGGAGGCAAAGAGACCCAGTACTTC